This TCR beta chain was found in a study of blood T cell repertoires in COVID-19. Study information: Samples of COVID-19 (acute and convalescent) were obtained from the United States, Italy and Spain. T cells, B-cell-depleted T cells, or PBMCs supplied cDNA or gDNA.

Original processing notes: For nucleated cells, counts were estimated from reference gene primer amplification. The assay was immunoSEQ multiplex PCR, and TCRdb's table has in-frame clones only and misses some. V and J calls and clone size are those listed in that table; D and trimming were worked out from the DNA. This table has about 110,000 clones, around 89% appearing once. This clone was detected once. The germline CDR1 and CDR2 sequences are KGHSH and LQKENI. Trimming shortened V by 4 bases and J by 5 bases, and 22 bases separated the two germline ends. CDR3 size: 17 residues. The material sequenced was peripheral blood. The origin of this receptor is a man in his fifties or sixties with active or convalescent COVID-19. The genes are TRBV18 and TRBJ2-3; the D gene is possibly TRBD2 (6 bases). The CDR3 DNA reads TGTGCCAGCTCACGATCGAGTGACGGGAGCCCCCTAGATACGCAGTATTTT. Its protein is CASSRSSDGSPLDTQYF. Full variable domain (rest looked up from reference TRBV18 and TRBJ2-3): NAGVMQNPRHLVRRRGQEARLRCSPMKGHSHVYWYRQLPEEGLKFMVYLQKENIIDESGMPKERFSAEFPKEGPSILRIQQVVRGDSAAYFCASSRSSDGSPLDTQYFGPGTRLTVL.